Following are 20 T cell receptor beta chains from one sample sequenced in a study of shared clonotypes between healthy human individuals. TCRdb's copy holds only in-frame clones and misses some; the assay was immunoSEQ multiplex PCR. There are some 1 million clones in the sample; around 74% occur only once, and approximately 1.5% lies in the top ten. The material sequenced was memory CD4+ T cells sorted from blood. The subset here: CD45RA-negative fraction. The receptors stem from a man in his late teens or twenties in good health.

This chain uses TRBV19 with TRBJ2-5; 9 nucleotides align to TRBD2. This CDR3 spans 16 amino acids. The trim removed 1 base at V and 5 bases at J, leaving 8 bases unmatched. Germline CDR1 LNHDA, CDR2 SQIVND (reference sequence). Here the CDR3 reads CASSIGASGIVETQYF. In DNA, the CDR3 is TGTGCCAGTAGTATAGGAGCTAGCGGGATAGTGGAGACCCAGTACTTC.

Here the CDR3 reads CASSRGGPNEKLFF. In nucleotides, the CDR3 is TGTGCCAGCAGCCGAGGGGGACCTAATGAAAAACTGTTTTTT. The gene calls are TRBV7-2 and TRBJ1-4; D is possibly TRBD1 (6 bases). CDR1 and CDR2 from the germline V gene are SGHTA and FQGNSA. Trimming took 5 bases from V and 3 from J, leaving 10 bases between them. CDR3 size: 14 residues.

The V call is TRBV18, the J call TRBJ2-2; the D gene is possibly TRBD2 (6 bases). The CDR3 runs 15 residues. V was clipped by 6 bases and J by 0 bases, with 11 bases between them. Germline V gene sequence: CDR1 KGHSH, CDR2 LQKENI. CDR3 nucleotide sequence: TGTGCCAGCTCCCCATGGGGGGCGAACACCGGGGAGCTGTTTTTT. It translates to CASSPWGANTGELFF. The full variable domain, in which reference TRBV18 and TRBJ2-2 provide the parts outside the CDR3, is NAGVMQNPRHLVRRRGQEARLRCSPMKGHSHVYWYRQLPEEGLKFMVYLQKENIIDESGMPKERFSAEFPKEGPSILRIQQVVRGDSAAYFCASSPWGANTGELFFGEGSRLTVL.

V gene TRBV5-4 combines with J gene TRBJ2-5, with D possibly matching TRBD2 (5 bases). The CDR3 is made up of 15 amino acids. V lost 4 bases and J lost 2, with 15 bases in between. CDR1 and CDR2 (germline): SGHNT, YYREEE (reference sequence). CDR3 DNA sequence: TGTGCCAGCAGCCAGGACTGGGCGGTACAAGAGACCCAGTACTTC. As protein: CASSQDWAVQETQYF.

The rearrangement uses TRBV7-3 and TRBJ2-3; D not certain. Per germline, CDR1 SGHTA and CDR2 FQGTGA. V was pared by 2 bases and J by 1 base, with 4 bases between. The CDR3 runs 13 residues. The CDR3 loop is CASSLFGTDTQYF. As DNA, the CDR3 is TGTGCCAGCAGCTTATTCGGCACAGATACGCAGTATTTT. Together with reference TRBV7-3 and TRBJ2-3, the CDR3 gives the full variable domain: GAGVSQTPSNKVTEKGKYVELRCDPISGHTALYWYRQSLGQGPEFLIYFQGTGAADDSGLPNDRFFAVRPEGSVSTLKIQRTERGDSAVYLCASSLFGTDTQYFGPGTRLTVL.

The chain employs TRBV7-2 and TRBJ2-1; TRBD2 aligns across 12 bases. The CDR3 consists of 17 residues. The V gene's germline CDR1 is SGHTA and CDR2 FQGNSA. The V and J ends lost 1 base and 9 bases, in that order; junction bases with no gene match: 10. CDR3 protein: CASSLVPSGRVTGEQFF. The CDR3, as DNA: TGTGCCAGCAGCTTAGTTCCTAGCGGGAGGGTTACGGGTGAGCAGTTCTTC.

The chain employs TRBV6-1 and TRBJ1-2, with D unresolved. CDR1 and CDR2 from the germline V gene are MNHNS and SASEGT. The ends were cut back, 6 bases at V and 1 base at J, with 15 bases in the middle. The CDR3 has 15 amino acids. The CDR3 is CASSRGPADNYGYTF. In DNA, the CDR3 is TGTGCCAGCAGCAGAGGACCGGCTGATAACTATGGCTACACCTTC.

This clone was observed a few times. V usage is TRBV7-6 and J usage is TRBJ2-7, with D uncertain. CDR1 and CDR2 from the germline V gene are SGHVS and FNYEAQ. V dropped 1 base and J dropped 0 bases, with 10 bases sitting between them. The CDR3 spans 15 residues. The CDR3 here is CASSLGDSSSYEQYF. The CDR3, as DNA: TGTGCCAGCAGCTTAGGAGACTCGAGCTCCTACGAGCAGTACTTC. Combining the CDR3 with reference TRBV7-6 and TRBJ2-7 gives the whole variable domain GAGVSQSPRYKVTKRGQDVALRCDPISGHVSLYWYRQALGQGPEFLTYFNYEAQQDKSGLPNDRFSAERPEGSISTLTIQRTEQRDSAMYRCASSLGDSSSYEQYFGPGTRLTVT.

The chain couples TRBV6-5 to TRBJ2-7; D is perhaps TRBD1 (6 bases). The CDR3 length is 11 residues. The germline V gene has CDR1 MNHEY and CDR2 SVGAGI. The chain's CDR3 is CGAGGPYEQYF. The CDR3 region has the DNA TGTGGGGCTGGGGGCCCCTACGAGCAGTACTTC.

This clone has just a few counts. V gene TRBV7-2 combines with J gene TRBJ2-1; tentative D call: TRBD2 (5 bases). V lost 5 bases and J 5 bases, leaving 19 bases between the germline ends. The length of the CDR3 is 16 residues. CDR1 is SGHTA and CDR2 is FQGNSA in the germline V gene. The CDR3 here is CASSARLGSGNNEQFF. The CDR3 coding sequence is TGTGCCAGCAGCGCCCGCCTTGGGTCCGGGAACAATGAGCAGTTCTTC.

With respect to this clone: A read error is possible here, since a much larger clone lies one base away. The chain combines TRBV5-5 with TRBJ1-1, with D unresolved. Germline V gene sequence: CDR1 SGHKS, CDR2 YYEKEE (reference sequence). The CDR3 is made up of 14 amino acids. For the CDR3, the DNA is TGTGCCAGCAGCTTGGCGCCGAAGAACACTGAAGCTTCCTTT. Residues: CASSLAPKNTEASF.

This chain links TRBV28 with TRBJ2-5, with 9 bases lining up with TRBD2. Unmatched junction bases numbered 11, after V lost 1 base and J lost 2 bases. The CDR3 sequence is 18 residues long. The germline V gene has CDR1 MDHEN and CDR2 SYDVKM. The CDR3 here is CASSLFFGASGEQETQYF. CDR3 coding DNA: TGTGCCAGCAGTTTATTCTTTGGGGCTAGCGGGGAACAAGAGACCCAGTACTTC.

V is TRBV29-1 and J is TRBJ2-1, with a weak D call TRBD2 (6 bases). V lost 3 bases to trimming and J lost 4 bases, with 13 bases between them. Per germline, CDR1 SQVTM and CDR2 ANQGSEA. The length of the CDR3 is 14 residues. The CDR3 bases are TGCAGCGTTGATAGCGGCCTTTTGTACAATGAGCAGTTCTTC. As protein: CSVDSGLLYNEQFF.

This clone has more than one count but fewer than ten. The J gene is TRBJ1-1, the V gene TRBV29-1; D not resolved. The V gene lost 4 bases and the J gene lost 6 bases, with 18 bases spanning the gap. Germline CDR1 is SQVTM and CDR2 is ANQGSEA. The CDR3 totals 14 residues. The CDR3 DNA sequence: TGCAGCGTTGGTCGCAGCACAAGCGACGCTGAAGCTTTCTTT. It specifies CSVGRSTSDAEAFF. Full variable domain (remainder filled in from reference TRBV29-1 and TRBJ1-1): SAVISQKPSRDICQRGTSLTIQCQVDSQVTMMFWYRQQPGQSLTLIATANQGSEATYESGFVIDKFPISRPNLTFSTLTVSNMSPEDSSIYLCSVGRSTSDAEAFFGQGTRLTVV.

This chain links TRBV5-4 with TRBJ2-5; 7 bases fit TRBD1. The CDR3 runs to 15 residues. Germline-derived CDR1 and CDR2 are SGHNT and YYREEE (reference sequence). The V segment lost 7 bases and the J segment 1 base; nucleotides outside the gene matches: 10. The CDR3 coding sequence is TGTGCCAGCGGGGACAGAAAGACGGGCCAAGAGACCCAGTACTTC. This codes for CASGDRKTGQETQYF.

The genes are TRBV6-5 and TRBJ2-7; tentatively, D is TRBD2 (6 bases). The CDR3 spans 14 residues. The germline V gene has CDR1 MNHEY and CDR2 SVGAGI. V was shortened by 2 bases and J by 0 bases, with 8 bases between the two germline ends. For the CDR3, the DNA is TGTGCCAGCAGTTACCAAGCGGGCTCCTACGAGCAGTACTTC. Protein product: CASSYQAGSYEQYF.

This chain connects TRBV5-4 to TRBJ2-5; D is ambiguous. V was pared by 2 bases and J by 6 bases, with 17 bases between. Germline CDR1 is SGHNT and CDR2 is YYREEE (reference sequence). This CDR3 region has 15 residues. CDR3 residues: CASSLDPTASQTQYF. CDR3 nucleotide sequence: TGTGCCAGCAGCTTAGATCCTACCGCCTCACAGACCCAGTACTTC. The variable domain in full, completed from reference TRBV5-4 and TRBJ2-5, reads ETGVTQSPTHLIKTRGQQVTLRCSSQSGHNTVSWYQQALGQGPQFIFQYYREEENGRGNFPPRFSGLQFPNYSSELNVNALELDDSALYLCASSLDPTASQTQYFGPGTRLLVL.

This chain links TRBV27 with TRBJ1-6, with TRBD1 matching 8 bases. There are 14 residues in the CDR3. Per germline, CDR1 MNHEY and CDR2 SMNVEV (reference sequence). Trimming took 5 bases from V and 10 from J; bases not matched to a gene: 7. CDR3 coding DNA: TGTGCCAGCAGTCCGGACAGGGCGGGATCACCCCTCCACTTT. Protein sequence: CASSPDRAGSPLHF.

This chain links TRBV19 with TRBJ2-7, with 12 nucleotides matching TRBD1. V lost 4 bases, J lost 4 bases, and 8 bases stayed unmatched. There are 16 residues in the CDR3. CDR1 and CDR2 from the germline V gene are LNHDA and SQIVND (reference sequence). The CDR3, as DNA: TGTGCCAGTAGTAGGAAAGGGACAGGGGGCTGGTACGAGCAGTACTTC. Protein: CASSRKGTGGWYEQYF.

This chain uses TRBV27 with TRBJ2-3, with 13 nucleotides matching TRBD2. With 4 bases clipped from V and 6 bases from J, the junction kept 7 bases outside the gene matches. Germline CDR1 is MNHEY and CDR2 is SMNVEV (reference sequence). This CDR3 has 16 amino acids. CDR3 sequence: CASSSLAGGHTDTQYF. The CDR3 nucleotides are TGTGCCAGCAGTTCACTAGCGGGGGGGCATACCGATACGCAGTATTTT.